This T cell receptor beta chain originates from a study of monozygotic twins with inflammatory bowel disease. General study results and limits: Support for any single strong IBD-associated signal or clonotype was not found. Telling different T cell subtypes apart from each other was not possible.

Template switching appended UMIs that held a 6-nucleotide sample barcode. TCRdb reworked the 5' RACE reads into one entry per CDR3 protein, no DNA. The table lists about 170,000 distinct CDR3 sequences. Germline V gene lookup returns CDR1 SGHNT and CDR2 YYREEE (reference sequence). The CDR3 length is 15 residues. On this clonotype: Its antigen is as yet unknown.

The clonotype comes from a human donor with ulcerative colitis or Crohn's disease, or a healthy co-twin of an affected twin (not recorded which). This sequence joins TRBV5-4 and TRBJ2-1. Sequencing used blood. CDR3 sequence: CASSLPTGTYNEQFF.